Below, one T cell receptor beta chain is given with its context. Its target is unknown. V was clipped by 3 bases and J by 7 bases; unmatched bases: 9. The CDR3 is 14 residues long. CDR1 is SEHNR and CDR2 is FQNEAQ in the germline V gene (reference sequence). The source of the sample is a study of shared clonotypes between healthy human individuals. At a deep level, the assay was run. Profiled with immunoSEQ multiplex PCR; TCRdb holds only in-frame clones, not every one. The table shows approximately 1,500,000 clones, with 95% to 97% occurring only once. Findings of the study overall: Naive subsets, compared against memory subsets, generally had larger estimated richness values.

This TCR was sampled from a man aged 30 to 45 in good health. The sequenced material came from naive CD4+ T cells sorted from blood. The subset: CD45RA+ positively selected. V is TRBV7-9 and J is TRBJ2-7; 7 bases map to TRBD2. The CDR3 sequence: CASSFGAGSSEQYF. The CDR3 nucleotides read TGTGCCAGCAGCTTTGGAGCGGGATCTAGTGAGCAGTACTTC.